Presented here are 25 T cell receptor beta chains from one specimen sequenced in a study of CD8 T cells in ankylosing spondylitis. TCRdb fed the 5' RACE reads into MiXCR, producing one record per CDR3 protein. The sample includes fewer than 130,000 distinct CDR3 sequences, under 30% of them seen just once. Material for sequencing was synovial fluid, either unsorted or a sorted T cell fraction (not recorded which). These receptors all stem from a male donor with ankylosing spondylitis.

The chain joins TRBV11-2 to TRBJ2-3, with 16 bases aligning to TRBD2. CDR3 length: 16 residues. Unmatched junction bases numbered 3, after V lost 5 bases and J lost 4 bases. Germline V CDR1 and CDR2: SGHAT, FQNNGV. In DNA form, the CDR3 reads TGTGCCAGCAGCCGGGGACTAGCGGGAGGGGCAGATACGCAGTATTTT. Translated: CASSRGLAGGADTQYF.

The CDR3 spells CASSKTGTDTQYF. CDR3 coding DNA: TGTGCCAGCAGCAAAACAGGGACAGATACGCAGTATTTT. V is TRBV7-7 and J is TRBJ2-3, with a tentative D call TRBD1 (6 bases). The CDR3 is made up of 13 amino acids. Trimming removed 5 bases at V and 3 bases at J, with 9 bases between. CDR1 is SSHAT and CDR2 is FNYEAQ in the germline V gene (reference sequence).

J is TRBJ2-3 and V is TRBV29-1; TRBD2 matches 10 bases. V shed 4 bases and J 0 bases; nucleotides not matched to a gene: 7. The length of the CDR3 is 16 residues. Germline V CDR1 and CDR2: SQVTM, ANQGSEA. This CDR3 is CSVGEVAGGSTDTQYF. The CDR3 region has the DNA TGCAGCGTTGGCGAGGTAGCGGGAGGCAGCACAGATACGCAGTATTTT.

The CDR3 is CASSLTPLNYGYTF. The CDR3 nucleotides are TGTGCCAGCAGCTTAACCCCCCTCAACTATGGCTACACCTTC. The chain uses TRBV7-2 and TRBJ1-2; D remains ambiguous. Germline lookup yields CDR1 SGHTA and CDR2 FQGNSA. The germline V and J ends were trimmed by 2 bases and 2 bases, with 9 bases remaining between them. The length of the CDR3 is 14 residues.

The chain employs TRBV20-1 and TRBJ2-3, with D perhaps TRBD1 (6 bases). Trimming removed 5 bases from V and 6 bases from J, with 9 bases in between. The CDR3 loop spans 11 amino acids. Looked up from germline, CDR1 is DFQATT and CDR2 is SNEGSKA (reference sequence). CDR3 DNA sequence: TGCAGTGCTGCCCAGGGGGATACGCAGTATTTT. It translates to CSAAQGDTQYF.

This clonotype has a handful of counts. The CDR3 DNA is TGTGCCAGCAGCTTTATGCTAGCGGGAGGGGGTGAGCAGTTCTTC. It yields the protein CASSFMLAGGGEQFF. The V call is TRBV5-5, the J call TRBJ2-1, with TRBD2 matching over 12 bases. Germline CDR1 SGHKS, CDR2 YYEKEE (reference sequence). There are 15 residues in the CDR3. V trimming: 2 bases; J trimming: 9 bases; junction bases outside the gene matches: 6.

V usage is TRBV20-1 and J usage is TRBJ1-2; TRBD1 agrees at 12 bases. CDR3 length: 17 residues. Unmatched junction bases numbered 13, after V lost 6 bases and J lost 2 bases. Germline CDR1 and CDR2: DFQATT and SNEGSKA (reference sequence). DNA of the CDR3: TGCAGTGCCCCGGGACAGGGGGCGCCGGGGATGAACTATGGCTACACCTTC. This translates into CSAPGQGAPGMNYGYTF.

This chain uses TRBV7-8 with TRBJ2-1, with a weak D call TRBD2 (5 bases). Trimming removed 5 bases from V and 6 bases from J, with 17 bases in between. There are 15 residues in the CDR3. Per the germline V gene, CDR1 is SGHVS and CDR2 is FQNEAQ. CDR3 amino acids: CASSTHGVSSNEQFF. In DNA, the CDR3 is TGTGCCAGCAGCACCCACGGGGTATCGAGCAATGAGCAGTTCTTC.

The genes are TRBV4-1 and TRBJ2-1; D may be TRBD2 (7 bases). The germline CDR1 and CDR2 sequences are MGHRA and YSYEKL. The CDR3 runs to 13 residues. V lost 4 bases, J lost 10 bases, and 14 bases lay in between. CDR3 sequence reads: CASSRAAGAEQFF. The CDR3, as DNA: TGCGCCAGCAGCCGGGCCGCGGGGGCCGAGCAGTTCTTC.

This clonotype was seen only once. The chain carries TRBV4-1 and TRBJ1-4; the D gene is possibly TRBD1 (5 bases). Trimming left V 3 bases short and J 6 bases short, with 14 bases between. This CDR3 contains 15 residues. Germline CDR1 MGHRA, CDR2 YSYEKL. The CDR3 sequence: CASSHNQGGDEKLFF. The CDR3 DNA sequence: TGCGCCAGCAGCCATAACCAGGGAGGGGATGAAAAACTGTTTTTT.

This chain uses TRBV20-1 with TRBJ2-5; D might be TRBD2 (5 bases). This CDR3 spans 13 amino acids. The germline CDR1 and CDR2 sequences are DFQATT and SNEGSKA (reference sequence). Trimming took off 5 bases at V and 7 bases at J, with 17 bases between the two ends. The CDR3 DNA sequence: TGCAGTGCTCCACCCGCACTAGAGGGGACCCAGTACTTC. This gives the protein CSAPPALEGTQYF.

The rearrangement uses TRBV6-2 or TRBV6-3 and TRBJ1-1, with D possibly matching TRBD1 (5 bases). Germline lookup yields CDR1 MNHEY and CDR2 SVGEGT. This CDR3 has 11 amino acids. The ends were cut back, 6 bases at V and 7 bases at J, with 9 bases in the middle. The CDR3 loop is CASRGELEAFF. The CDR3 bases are TGTGCCAGCAGGGGGGAGCTTGAAGCTTTCTTT.

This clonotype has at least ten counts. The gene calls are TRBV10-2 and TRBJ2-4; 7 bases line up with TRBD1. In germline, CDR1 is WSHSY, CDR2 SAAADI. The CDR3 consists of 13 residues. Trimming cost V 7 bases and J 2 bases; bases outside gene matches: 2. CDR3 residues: CASKTGSKNIQYF. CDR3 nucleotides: TGCGCCAGCAAGACAGGGTCCAAAAACATTCAGTACTTC.

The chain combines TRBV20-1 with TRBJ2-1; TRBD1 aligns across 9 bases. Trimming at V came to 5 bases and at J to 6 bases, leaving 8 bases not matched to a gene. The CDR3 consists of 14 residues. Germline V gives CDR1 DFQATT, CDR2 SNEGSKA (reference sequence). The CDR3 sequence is CSAPSGQGFNEQFF. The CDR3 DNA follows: TGCAGTGCTCCCTCGGGACAGGGATTCAATGAGCAGTTCTTC.

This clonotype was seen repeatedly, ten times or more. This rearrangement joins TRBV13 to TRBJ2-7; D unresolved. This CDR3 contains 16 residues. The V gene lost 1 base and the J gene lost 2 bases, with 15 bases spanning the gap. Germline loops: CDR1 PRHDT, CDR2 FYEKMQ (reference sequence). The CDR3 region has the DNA TGTGCCAGCAGCTTAGAGGGCCGGAGTCCTCCCTACGAGCAGTACTTC. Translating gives CASSLEGRSPPYEQYF. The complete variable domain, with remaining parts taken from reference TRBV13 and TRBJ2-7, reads AAGVIQSPRHLIKEKRETATLKCYPIPRHDTVYWYQQGPGQDPQFLISFYEKMQSDKGSIPDRFSAQQFSDYHSELNMSSLELGDSALYFCASSLEGRSPPYEQYFGPGTRLTVT.

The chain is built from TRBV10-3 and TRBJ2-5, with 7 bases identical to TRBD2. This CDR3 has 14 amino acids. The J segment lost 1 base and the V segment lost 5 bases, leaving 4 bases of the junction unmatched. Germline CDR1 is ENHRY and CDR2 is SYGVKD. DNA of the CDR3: TGTGCCATCAGTCCTCTAGCGGCCCAAGAGACCCAGTACTTC. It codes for CAISPLAAQETQYF.

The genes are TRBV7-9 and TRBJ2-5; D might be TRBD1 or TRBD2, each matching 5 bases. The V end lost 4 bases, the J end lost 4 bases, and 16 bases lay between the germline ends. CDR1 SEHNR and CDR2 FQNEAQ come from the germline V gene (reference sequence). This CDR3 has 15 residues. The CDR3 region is CASSSGSQLGETQYF. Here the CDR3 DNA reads TGTGCCAGCAGCTCAGGGAGCCAGCTTGGAGAGACCCAGTACTTC.

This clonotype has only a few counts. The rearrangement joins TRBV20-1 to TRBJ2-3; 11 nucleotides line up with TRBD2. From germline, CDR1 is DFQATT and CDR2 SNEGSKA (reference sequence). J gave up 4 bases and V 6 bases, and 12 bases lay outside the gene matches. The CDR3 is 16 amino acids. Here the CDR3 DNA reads TGCAGTGCCTCTCGAGAGGTAGCGGGAGGGTCAGATACGCAGTATTTT. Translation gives CSASREVAGGSDTQYF.

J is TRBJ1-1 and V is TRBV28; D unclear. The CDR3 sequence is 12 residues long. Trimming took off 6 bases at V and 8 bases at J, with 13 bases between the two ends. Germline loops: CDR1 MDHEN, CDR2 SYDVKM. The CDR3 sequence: CASSIILQEAFF. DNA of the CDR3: TGTGCCAGCAGCATTATATTACAGGAAGCTTTCTTT.

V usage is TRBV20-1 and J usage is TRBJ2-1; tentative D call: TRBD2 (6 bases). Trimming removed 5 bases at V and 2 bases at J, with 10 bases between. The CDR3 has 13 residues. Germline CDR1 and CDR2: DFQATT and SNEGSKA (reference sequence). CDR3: CSAFGGTYNEQFF. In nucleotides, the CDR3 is TGCAGTGCTTTTGGAGGGACCTACAATGAGCAGTTCTTC.

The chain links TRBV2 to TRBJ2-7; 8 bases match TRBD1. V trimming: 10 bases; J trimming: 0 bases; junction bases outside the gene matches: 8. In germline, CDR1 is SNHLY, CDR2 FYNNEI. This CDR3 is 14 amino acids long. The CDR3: CATVNRGFSYEQYF. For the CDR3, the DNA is TGTGCCACCGTAAACAGGGGGTTCTCCTACGAGCAGTACTTC.

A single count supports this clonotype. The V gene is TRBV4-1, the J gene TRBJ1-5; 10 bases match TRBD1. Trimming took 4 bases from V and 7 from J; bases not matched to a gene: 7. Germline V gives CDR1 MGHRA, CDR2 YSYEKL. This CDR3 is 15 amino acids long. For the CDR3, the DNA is TGCGCCAGCAGCCCAACGGGACAGGGGCCACAGCCCCAGCATTTT. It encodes CASSPTGQGPQPQHF.

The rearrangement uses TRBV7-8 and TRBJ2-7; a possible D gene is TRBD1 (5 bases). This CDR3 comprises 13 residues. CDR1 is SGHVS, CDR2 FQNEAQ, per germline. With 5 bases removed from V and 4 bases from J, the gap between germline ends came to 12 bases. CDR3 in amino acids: CASSPPDIYEQYV. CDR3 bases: TGTGCCAGCAGCCCCCCGGACATTTACGAGCAGTACGTC.

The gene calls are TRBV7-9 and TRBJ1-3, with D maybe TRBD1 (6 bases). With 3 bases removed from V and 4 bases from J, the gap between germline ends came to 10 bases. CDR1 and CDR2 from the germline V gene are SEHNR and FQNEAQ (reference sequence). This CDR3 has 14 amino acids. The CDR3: CASSFTGPGNTIYF. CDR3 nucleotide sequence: TGTGCCAGCAGCTTTACAGGGCCCGGAAACACCATATATTTT.

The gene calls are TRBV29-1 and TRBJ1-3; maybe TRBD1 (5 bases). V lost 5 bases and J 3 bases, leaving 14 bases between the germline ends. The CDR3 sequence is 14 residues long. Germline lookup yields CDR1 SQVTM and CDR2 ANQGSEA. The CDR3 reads CSVNMGHSGNTIYF. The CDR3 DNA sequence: TGCAGCGTTAACATGGGGCACAGTGGAAACACCATATATTTT.